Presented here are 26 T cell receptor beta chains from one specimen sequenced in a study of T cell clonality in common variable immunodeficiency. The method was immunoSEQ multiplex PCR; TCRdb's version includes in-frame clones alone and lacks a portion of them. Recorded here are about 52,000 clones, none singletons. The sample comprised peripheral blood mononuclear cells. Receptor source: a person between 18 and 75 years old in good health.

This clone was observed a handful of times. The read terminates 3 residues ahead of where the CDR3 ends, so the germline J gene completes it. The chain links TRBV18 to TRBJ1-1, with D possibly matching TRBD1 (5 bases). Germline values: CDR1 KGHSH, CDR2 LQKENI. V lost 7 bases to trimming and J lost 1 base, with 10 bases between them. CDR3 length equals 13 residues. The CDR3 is CASWWGSNTEAFF. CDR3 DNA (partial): TGTGCCAGCTGGTGGGGCTCGAACACTGAA.

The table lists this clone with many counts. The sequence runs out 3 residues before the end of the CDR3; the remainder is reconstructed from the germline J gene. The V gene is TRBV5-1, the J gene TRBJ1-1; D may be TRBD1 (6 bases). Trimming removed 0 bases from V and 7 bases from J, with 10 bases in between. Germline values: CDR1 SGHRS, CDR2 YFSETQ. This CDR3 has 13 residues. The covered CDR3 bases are TGCGCCAGCAGCTTGGACAGGGCTCTTGAA. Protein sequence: CASSLDRALE. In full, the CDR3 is CASSLDRALEAFF.

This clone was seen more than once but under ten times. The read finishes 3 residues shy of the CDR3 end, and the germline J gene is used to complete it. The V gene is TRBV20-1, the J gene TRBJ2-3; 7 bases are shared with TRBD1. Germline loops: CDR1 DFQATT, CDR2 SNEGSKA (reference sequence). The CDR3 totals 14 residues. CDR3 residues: CSALDTGDQETQYF. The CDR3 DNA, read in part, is TGCAGTGCTCTCGATACAGGGGACCAAGAGACG.

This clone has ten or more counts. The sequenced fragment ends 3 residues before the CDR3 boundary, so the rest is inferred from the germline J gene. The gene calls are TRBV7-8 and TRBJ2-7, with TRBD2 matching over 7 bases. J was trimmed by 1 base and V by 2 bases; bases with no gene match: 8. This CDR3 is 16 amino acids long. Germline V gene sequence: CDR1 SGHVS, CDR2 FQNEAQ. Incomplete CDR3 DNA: TGTGCCAGCAGCTTATCCCAATCTAGCGGATCCTACGAG. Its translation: CASSLSQSSGSYE. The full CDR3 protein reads CASSLSQSSGSYEQYF.

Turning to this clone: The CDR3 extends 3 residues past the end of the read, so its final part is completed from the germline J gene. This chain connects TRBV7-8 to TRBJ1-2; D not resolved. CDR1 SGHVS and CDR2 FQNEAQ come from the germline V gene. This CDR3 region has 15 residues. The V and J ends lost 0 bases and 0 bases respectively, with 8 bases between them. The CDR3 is CASSLAVSPNYGYTF. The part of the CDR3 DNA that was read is TGTGCCAGCAGCTTAGCCGTCAGTCCTAACTATGGC. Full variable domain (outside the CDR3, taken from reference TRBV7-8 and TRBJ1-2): GAGVSQSPRYKVAKRGQDVALRCDPISGHVSLFWYQQALGQGPEFLTYFQNEAQLDKSGLPSDRFFAERPEGSVSTLKIQRTQQEDSAVYLCASSLAVSPNYGYTFGSGTRLTVV.

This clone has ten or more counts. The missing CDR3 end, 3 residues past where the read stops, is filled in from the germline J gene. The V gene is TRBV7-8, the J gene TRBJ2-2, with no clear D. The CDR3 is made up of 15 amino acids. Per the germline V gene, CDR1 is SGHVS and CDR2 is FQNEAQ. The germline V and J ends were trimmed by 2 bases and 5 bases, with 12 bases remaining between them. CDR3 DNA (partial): TGTGCCAGCAGCTTATATTCGACGGGTACCGGGGAG. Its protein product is CASSLYSTGTGE. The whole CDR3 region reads CASSLYSTGTGELFF. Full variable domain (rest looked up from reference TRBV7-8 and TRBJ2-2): GAGVSQSPRYKVAKRGQDVALRCDPISGHVSLFWYQQALGQGPEFLTYFQNEAQLDKSGLPSDRFFAERPEGSVSTLKIQRTQQEDSAVYLCASSLYSTGTGELFFGEGSRLTVL.

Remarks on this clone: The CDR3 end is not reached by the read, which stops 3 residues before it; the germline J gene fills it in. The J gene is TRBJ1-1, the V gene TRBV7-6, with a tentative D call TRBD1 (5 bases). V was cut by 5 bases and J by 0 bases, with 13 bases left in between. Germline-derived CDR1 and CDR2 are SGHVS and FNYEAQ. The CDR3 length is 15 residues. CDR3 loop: CASSGQTVLNTEAFF. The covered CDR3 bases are TGTGCCAGCAGCGGCCAGACAGTACTGAACACTGAA. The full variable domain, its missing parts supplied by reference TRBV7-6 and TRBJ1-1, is GAGVSQSPRYKVTKRGQDVALRCDPISGHVSLYWYRQALGQGPEFLTYFNYEAQQDKSGLPNDRFSAERPEGSISTLTIQRTEQRDSAMYRCASSGQTVLNTEAFFGQGTRLTVV.

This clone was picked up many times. Incomplete CDR3 DNA: TGCGCCAGCAGCTGGGGGGGGACTAGCGGGATGAATGAG. Amino acid sequence: CASSWGGTSGMNE. The CDR3 in its entirety is CASSWGGTSGMNEQFF. V is TRBV5-1 and J is TRBJ2-1, with 13 bases that match TRBD2. Read data end 3 residues before the CDR3 end; the end is taken from the germline J gene. Germline V gene lookup returns CDR1 SGHRS and CDR2 YFSETQ. With 3 bases clipped from V and 7 bases from J, the junction kept 7 bases outside the gene matches. The CDR3 has 16 residues.

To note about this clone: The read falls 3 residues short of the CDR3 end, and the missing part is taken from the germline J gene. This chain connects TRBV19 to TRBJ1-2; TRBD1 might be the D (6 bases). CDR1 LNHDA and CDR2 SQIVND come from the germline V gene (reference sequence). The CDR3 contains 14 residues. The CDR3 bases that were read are TGTGCCAGTAGTATCAGAGGGGGAAACAATGAC. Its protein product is CASSIRGGNND. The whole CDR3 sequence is CASSIRGGNNDYTF.

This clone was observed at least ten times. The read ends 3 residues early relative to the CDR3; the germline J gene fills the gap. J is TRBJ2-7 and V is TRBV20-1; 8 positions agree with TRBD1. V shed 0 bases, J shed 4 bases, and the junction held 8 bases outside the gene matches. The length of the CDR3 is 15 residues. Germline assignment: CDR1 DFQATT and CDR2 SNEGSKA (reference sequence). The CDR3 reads CSARDPGRGRYEQYF. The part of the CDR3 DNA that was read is TGCAGTGCTAGAGATCCCGGCAGGGGGCGGTACGAG.

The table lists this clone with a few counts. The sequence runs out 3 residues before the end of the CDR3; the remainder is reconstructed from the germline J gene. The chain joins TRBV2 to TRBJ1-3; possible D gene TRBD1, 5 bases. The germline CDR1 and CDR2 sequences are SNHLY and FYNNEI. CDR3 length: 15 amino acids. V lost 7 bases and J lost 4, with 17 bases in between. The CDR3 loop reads CASTEGLTTGNTIYF. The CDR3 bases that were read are TGTGCCAGCACCGAGGGGCTAACAACAGGAAACACC.

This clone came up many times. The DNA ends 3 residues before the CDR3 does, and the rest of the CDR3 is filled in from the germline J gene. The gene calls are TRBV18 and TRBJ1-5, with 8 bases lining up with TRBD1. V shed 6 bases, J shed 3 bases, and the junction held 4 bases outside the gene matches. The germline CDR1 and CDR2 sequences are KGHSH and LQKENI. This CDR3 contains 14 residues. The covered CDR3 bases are TGTGCCAGCTCCCTGACAGGGGACAATCAGCCC. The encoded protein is CASSLTGDNQP. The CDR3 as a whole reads CASSLTGDNQPQHF.

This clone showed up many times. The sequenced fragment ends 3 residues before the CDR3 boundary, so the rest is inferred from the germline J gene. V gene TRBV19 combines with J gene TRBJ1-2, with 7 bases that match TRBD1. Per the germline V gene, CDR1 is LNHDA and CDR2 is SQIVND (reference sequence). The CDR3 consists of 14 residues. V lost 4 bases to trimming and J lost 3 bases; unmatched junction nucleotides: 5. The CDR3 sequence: CASSTHTGDYGYTF. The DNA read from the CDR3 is TGTGCCAGTAGTACACATACAGGGGACTATGGC. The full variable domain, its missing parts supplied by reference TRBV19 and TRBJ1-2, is DGGITQSPKYLFRKEGQNVTLSCEQNLNHDAMYWYRQDPGQGLRLIYYSQIVNDFQKGDIAEGYSVSREKKESFPLTVTSAQKNPTAFYLCASSTHTGDYGYTFGSGTRLTVV.

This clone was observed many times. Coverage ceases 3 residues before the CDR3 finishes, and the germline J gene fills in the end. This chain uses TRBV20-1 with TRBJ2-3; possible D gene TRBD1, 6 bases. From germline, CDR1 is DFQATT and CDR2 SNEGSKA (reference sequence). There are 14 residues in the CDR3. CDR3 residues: CSARQPRGNQPQYF. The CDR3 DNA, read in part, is TGCAGTGCTAGGCAGCCGAGGGGGAATCAGCCG.

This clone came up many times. CDR3: CSAKQGSANEKLFF. The DNA read from the CDR3 is TGCAGTGCTAAACAGGGGTCGGCTAATGAAAAA. The chain carries TRBV20-1 and TRBJ1-4, with 7 bases matching TRBD1. Read data end 3 residues before the CDR3 end; the end is taken from the germline J gene. The germline gives CDR1 DFQATT, CDR2 SNEGSKA (reference sequence). The CDR3 sequence is 14 residues long. V was clipped by 4 bases and J by 3 bases; unmatched bases: 5.

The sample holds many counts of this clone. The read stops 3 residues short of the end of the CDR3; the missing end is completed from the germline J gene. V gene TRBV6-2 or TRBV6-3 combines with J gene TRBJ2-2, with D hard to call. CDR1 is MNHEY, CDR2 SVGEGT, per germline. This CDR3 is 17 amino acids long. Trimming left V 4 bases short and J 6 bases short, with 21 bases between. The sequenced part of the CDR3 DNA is TGTGCCAGCAGTTCCGCATTTTCCGATAAACGGTCCGGGGAG. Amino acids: CASSSAFSDKRSGE. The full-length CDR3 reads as CASSSAFSDKRSGELFF.

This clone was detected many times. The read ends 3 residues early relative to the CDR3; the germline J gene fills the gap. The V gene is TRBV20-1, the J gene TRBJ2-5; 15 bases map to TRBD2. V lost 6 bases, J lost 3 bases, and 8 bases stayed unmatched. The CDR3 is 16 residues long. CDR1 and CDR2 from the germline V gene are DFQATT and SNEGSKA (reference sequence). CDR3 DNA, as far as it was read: TGCAGTGCCCCAGGACTAGCGGGGGGGGCCGAAGAGACC. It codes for CSAPGLAGGAEET. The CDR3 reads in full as CSAPGLAGGAEETQYF.

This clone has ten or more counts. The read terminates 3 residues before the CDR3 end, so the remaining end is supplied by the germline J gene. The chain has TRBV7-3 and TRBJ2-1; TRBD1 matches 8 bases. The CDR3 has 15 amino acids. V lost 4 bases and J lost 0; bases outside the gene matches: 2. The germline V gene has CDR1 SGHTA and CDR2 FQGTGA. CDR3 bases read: TGTGCCAGCAGCTCACAGGGGGGCTCCTACAATGAG. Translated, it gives CASSSQGGSYNE. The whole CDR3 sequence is CASSSQGGSYNEQFF. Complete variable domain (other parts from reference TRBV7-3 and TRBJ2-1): GAGVSQTPSNKVTEKGKYVELRCDPISGHTALYWYRQSLGQGPEFLIYFQGTGAADDSGLPNDRFFAVRPEGSVSTLKIQRTERGDSAVYLCASSSQGGSYNEQFFGPGTRLTVL.

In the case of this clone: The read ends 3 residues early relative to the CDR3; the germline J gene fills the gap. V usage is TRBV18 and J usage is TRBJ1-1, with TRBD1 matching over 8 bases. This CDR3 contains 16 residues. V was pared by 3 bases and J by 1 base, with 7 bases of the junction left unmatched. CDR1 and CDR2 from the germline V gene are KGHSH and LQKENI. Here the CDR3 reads CASSPYEQGENTEAFF. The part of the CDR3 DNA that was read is TGTGCCAGCTCACCTTATGAACAGGGGGAGAACACTGAA.

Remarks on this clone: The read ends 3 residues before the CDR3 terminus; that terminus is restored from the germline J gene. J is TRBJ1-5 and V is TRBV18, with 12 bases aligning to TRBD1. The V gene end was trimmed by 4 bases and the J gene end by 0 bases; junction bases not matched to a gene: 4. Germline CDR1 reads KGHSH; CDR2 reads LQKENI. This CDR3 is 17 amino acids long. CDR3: CASSRDRGLISNQPQHF. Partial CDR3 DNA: TGTGCCAGCTCACGGGACAGGGGGCTTATTAGCAATCAGCCC.

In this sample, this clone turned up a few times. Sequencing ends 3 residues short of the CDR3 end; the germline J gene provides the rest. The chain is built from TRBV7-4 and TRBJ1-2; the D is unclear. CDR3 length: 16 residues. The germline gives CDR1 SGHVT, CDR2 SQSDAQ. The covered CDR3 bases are TGTGCCAGCAGCTTTTCAACTAAACCTAGCACAGATACC. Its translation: CASSFSTKPSTDT. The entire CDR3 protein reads CASSFSTKPSTDTYTF.

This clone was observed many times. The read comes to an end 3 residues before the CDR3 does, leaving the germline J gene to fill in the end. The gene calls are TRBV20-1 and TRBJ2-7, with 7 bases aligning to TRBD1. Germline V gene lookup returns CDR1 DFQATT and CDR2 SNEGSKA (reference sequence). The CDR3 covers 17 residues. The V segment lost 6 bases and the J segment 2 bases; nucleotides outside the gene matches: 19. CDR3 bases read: TGCAGTGCCCCAATCCCCGGAGCGCTGGACAGGACCTACGAG. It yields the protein CSAPIPGALDRTYE. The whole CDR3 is CSAPIPGALDRTYEQYF.

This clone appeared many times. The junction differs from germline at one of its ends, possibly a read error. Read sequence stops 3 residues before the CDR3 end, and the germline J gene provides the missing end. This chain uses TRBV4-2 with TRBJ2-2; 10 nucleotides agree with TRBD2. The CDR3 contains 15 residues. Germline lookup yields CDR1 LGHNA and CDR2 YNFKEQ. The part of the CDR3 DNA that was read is TGCGCCAGCAGCCCTCTAGCGGGAGCCACCGGGGAG. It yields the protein CASSPLAGATGE. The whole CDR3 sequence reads CASSPLAGATGELFF.

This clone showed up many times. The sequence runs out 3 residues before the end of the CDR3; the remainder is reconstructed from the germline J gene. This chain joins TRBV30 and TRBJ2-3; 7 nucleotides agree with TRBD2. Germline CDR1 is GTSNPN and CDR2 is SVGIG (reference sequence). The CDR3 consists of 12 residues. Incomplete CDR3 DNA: TGTGCCTGGGGGGCTAGCGGAGAGACG. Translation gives CAWGASGET. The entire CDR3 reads CAWGASGETQYF.

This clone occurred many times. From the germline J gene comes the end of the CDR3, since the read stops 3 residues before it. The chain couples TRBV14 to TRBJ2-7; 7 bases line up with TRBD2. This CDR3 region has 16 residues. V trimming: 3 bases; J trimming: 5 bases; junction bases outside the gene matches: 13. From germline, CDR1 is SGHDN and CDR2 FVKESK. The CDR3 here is CASSHLLRGGANEQYF. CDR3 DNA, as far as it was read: TGTGCCAGCAGCCACCTCCTAAGGGGAGGGGCCAACGAG.

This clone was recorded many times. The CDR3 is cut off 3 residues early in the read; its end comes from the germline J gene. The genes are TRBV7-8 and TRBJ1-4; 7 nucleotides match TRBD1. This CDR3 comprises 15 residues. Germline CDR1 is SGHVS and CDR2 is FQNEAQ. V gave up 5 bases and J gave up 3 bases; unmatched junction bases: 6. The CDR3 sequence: CASSPSGGPNEKLFF. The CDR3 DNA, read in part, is TGTGCCAGCAGCCCTTCAGGGGGACCTAATGAAAAA. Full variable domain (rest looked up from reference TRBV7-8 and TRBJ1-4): GAGVSQSPRYKVAKRGQDVALRCDPISGHVSLFWYQQALGQGPEFLTYFQNEAQLDKSGLPSDRFFAERPEGSVSTLKIQRTQQEDSAVYLCASSPSGGPNEKLFFGSGTQLSVL.